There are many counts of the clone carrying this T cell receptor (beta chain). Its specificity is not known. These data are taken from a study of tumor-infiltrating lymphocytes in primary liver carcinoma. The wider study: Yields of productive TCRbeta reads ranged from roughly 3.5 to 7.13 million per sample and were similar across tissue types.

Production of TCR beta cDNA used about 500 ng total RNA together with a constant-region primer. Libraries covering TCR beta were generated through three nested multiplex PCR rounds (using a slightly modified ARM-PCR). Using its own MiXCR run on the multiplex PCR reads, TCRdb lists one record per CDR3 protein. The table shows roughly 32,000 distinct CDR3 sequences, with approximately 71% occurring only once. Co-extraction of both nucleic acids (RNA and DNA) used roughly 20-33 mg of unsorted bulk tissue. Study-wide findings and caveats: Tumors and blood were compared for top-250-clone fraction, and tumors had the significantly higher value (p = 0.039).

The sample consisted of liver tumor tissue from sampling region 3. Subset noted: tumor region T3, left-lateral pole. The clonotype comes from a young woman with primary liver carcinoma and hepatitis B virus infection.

This CDR3 is CASSLRGTSTNEQFF. In DNA, the CDR3 is TGTGCCAGCAGCTTAAGGGGGACTTCCACCAATGAGCAGTTCTTC. The rearrangement links TRBV11-2 to TRBJ2-1; possibly TRBD1 or TRBD2 for D (6 bases each). This CDR3 has 15 amino acids. From germline, CDR1 is SGHAT and CDR2 FQNNGV. V lost 2 bases and J 6 bases, leaving 14 bases between the germline ends.